The 22 T cell receptor beta chains listed next were all sequenced from one sample in a study of CXCR3-negative and CXCR3-positive naive CD8 T cells (dated by TCRdb to the late 2010s). The data were produced on a NextSeq 550. The Human TCR Profiling Kit (MiLaboratory) was used to make UMI-labeled 5' RACE TRB cDNA libraries. One entry per CDR3 protein sequence results from the TCRdb reprocessing of the reads, with DNA left out. In this sample's table one finds 120,000 to 150,000 distinct CDR3 sequences. The ten largest account for around 0.3% of the sample. These receptors' antigens are unknown. General findings and caveats noted by the study authors: Compared with CXCR3-negative naive cells, CXCR3-positive naive cells had TRB CDR3s with higher hydrophobicity (lower Kidera factor 4), lower energy, and higher strength and volume indices.

Input material: naive CXCR3+ CD8+ T cells from blood. This specimen's cell subset or site label, interpreted: CD45RO-CCR7+CD27+CD95- naive CD8+ T cells expressing CXCR3 (TNR3+). All receptors derive from a human donor in good health. Some clones in this sample may be carry-over from other donors' samples.

V usage is TRBV19 and J usage is TRBJ2-7; TCRdb designates TRBD2, a call that cannot be tested without DNA. CDR3 length: 15 residues. Germline CDR1 LNHDA, CDR2 SQIVND (reference sequence). CDR3 protein: CASRPEAGGSYEQYF.

This CDR3 reads CSVLTGDYNEQFF. The chain couples TRBV29-1 to TRBJ2-1; TCRdb's D call of TRBD1 is untestable without DNA. Germline assignment: CDR1 SQVTM and CDR2 ANQGSEA. The CDR3 totals 13 residues.

The rearrangement links TRBV20-1 to TRBJ2-1; TCRdb designates TRBD2, a call that cannot be tested without DNA. CDR3 size: 13 residues. From germline, CDR1 is DFQATT and CDR2 SNEGSKA (reference sequence). The CDR3 reads CSATGTSGDEQFF.

The chain combines TRBV6-5 with TRBJ2-2. Germline-derived CDR1 and CDR2 are MNHEY and SVGAGI. The CDR3 is 13 residues long. CDR3 sequence reads: CASFTGNTGELFF.

This sequence joins TRBV29-1 and TRBJ2-1. The CDR3 sequence is 15 residues long. Germline values: CDR1 SQVTM, CDR2 ANQGSEA. The CDR3 sequence: CSVEGSARSYNEQFF.

The V gene is TRBV7-9, the J gene TRBJ2-7; TCRdb's D call of TRBD1 is untestable without DNA. CDR1 and CDR2 (germline): SEHNR, FQNEAQ (reference sequence). The CDR3 is 15 residues long. CDR3 sequence: CASSATRGGHVEQYF.

The chain uses TRBV2 and TRBJ2-7; TCRdb outputs TRBD2, but without DNA this stays unchecked. CDR1 is SNHLY and CDR2 is FYNNEI in the germline V gene. The CDR3 covers 14 residues. CDR3 sequence reads: CASSVLAGLYEQYF.

V usage is TRBV7-2 and J usage is TRBJ2-4; TCRdb names TRBD2, which stays unverified in the absence of DNA. Germline CDR1 SGHTA, CDR2 FQGNSA. CDR3 length equals 18 residues. The CDR3: CASSLGLAGGLAKNIQYF.

The V gene is TRBV7-9, the J gene TRBJ2-1. This CDR3 is 13 amino acids long. The V gene's germline CDR1 is SEHNR and CDR2 FQNEAQ (reference sequence). CDR3 loop: CASSLAEDNEQFF.

V and J are TRBV4-1 and TRBJ2-5; TCRdb proposes TRBD2, but this gene call is untestable without DNA. The V gene's germline CDR1 is MGHRA and CDR2 YSYEKL. This CDR3 spans 14 amino acids. This CDR3 is CASSQGTRQETQYF.

The chain carries TRBV7-8 and TRBJ2-1. From germline, CDR1 is SGHVS and CDR2 FQNEAQ. This CDR3 comprises 12 residues. CDR3 loop: CASSSSWDEQFF.

The V gene is TRBV28, the J gene TRBJ1-6; no DNA is available, so the TRBD1 call from TCRdb remains unchecked. The germline V gene encodes CDR1 MDHEN and CDR2 SYDVKM. The CDR3 consists of 14 residues. CDR3 region: CASSLRGFNSPLHF.

V is TRBV7-2 and J is TRBJ2-7; TCRdb's D gene call, TRBD2, goes unchecked for lack of DNA. This CDR3 is built from 17 residues. Germline V gene lookup returns CDR1 SGHTA and CDR2 FQGNSA. This chain's CDR3 is CASSLGTGTSGSYEQYF. Full variable domain (outside the CDR3, taken from reference TRBV7-2 and TRBJ2-7): GAGVSQSPSNKVTEKGKDVELRCDPISGHTALYWYRQSLGQGLEFLIYFQGNSAPDKSGLPSDRFSAERTGGSVSTLTIQRTQQEDSAVYLCASSLGTGTSGSYEQYFGPGTRLTVT.

CDR3 amino acids: CASTERESAYNEQSF. The rearrangement uses TRBV19 and TRBJ2-1. The CDR3 has 15 amino acids. The V gene's germline CDR1 is LNHDA and CDR2 SQIVND (reference sequence).

The chain links TRBV20-1 to TRBJ2-7; the TCRdb D gene call, TRBD1, has no DNA to confirm it. Germline V lookup: CDR1 DFQATT, CDR2 SNEGSKA (reference sequence). This CDR3 has 15 residues. The CDR3 loop reads CSARDIQGKNYEQYF.

This sequence joins TRBV24-1 and TRBJ2-1; with no DNA, the TCRdb D assignment of TRBD1 cannot be verified. The CDR3 is made up of 12 amino acids. Germline V gene sequence: CDR1 KGHDR, CDR2 SFDVKD. CDR3 in amino acids: CATSPRDDEQFF.

The chain has TRBV29-1 and TRBJ2-7; TCRdb's D call of TRBD1 is untestable without DNA. CDR3 length: 16 amino acids. Germline V CDR1 and CDR2: SQVTM, ANQGSEA. The chain's CDR3 is CSVVPLKAGGTYEKYF.

The chain employs TRBV3-1 and TRBJ2-1. CDR3 size: 14 residues. Germline V gene lookup returns CDR1 LGHDT and CDR2 YNNKEL (reference sequence). The CDR3 sequence: CASSQVAVNNEQFF.

The chain is built from TRBV5-4 and TRBJ2-7; with no DNA, the TCRdb D assignment of TRBD2 cannot be verified. The CDR3 is 13 amino acids. Germline CDR1 and CDR2: SGHNT and YYREEE (reference sequence). The chain's CDR3 is CASSWDGPAEQYF.

The V call is TRBV12-3 or TRBV12-4, the J call TRBJ2-1; TCRdb gives TRBD2 as the D gene, but with no DNA this cannot be confirmed. This CDR3 is built from 14 residues. This CDR3 reads CASSNETSINEQFF.

V is TRBV11-2 and J is TRBJ2-2; no DNA is available, so the TRBD2 call from TCRdb remains unchecked. Germline V CDR1 and CDR2: SGHAT, FQNNGV. This CDR3 spans 18 amino acids. This chain's CDR3 is CASSLAPPSDTNTGELFF.

The chain combines TRBV6-2 or TRBV6-3 with TRBJ1-1; TCRdb lists TRBD1, though no DNA is available to test this call. The CDR3 runs 13 residues. Germline CDR1 MNHEY, CDR2 SVGEGT. The CDR3: CASRDRGGTEAFF.